Presented here are 13 T cell receptor beta chains from one specimen sequenced in a study of shared clonotypes between healthy human individuals. Sequencing was performed with immunoSEQ multiplex PCR; in TCRdb, only in-frame clones are kept and a portion is missing. The table includes roughly 1,500,000 clones, 97% to 99% detected once. Sequenced input: naive CD4+ T cells sorted from blood. Documented subset: CD45RA+ positively selected. The receptors derive from a man aged 25-45 years in good health.

The genes are TRBV5-1 and TRBJ2-7; 9 positions match TRBD2. The CDR3 is made up of 17 amino acids. Germline assignment: CDR1 SGHRS and CDR2 YFSETQ. V trimming: 0 bases; J trimming: 0 bases; junction bases outside the gene matches: 7. CDR3 sequence reads: CASSLGALAGVSYEQYF. The CDR3 nucleotides are TGCGCCAGCAGCTTGGGGGCCTTAGCGGGAGTCTCCTACGAGCAGTACTTC. Combining the CDR3 with reference TRBV5-1 and TRBJ2-7 gives the whole variable domain KAGVTQTPRYLIKTRGQQVTLSCSPISGHRSVSWYQQTPGQGLQFLFEYFSETQRNKGNFPGRFSGRQFSNSRSEMNVSTLELGDSALYLCASSLGALAGVSYEQYFGPGTRLTVT.

For the CDR3, the DNA is TGCGCCAGCAGCCAAGACCAATCCGGGAGCCGGGAGCAGTACTTC. As protein: CASSQDQSGSREQYF. The chain carries TRBV4-3 and TRBJ2-7, with a tentative D call TRBD2 (6 bases). Trimming took 0 bases from V and 7 from J, leaving 16 bases between them. CDR3 length: 15 residues. Germline V gives CDR1 LGHNA, CDR2 YSLEER.

The genes are TRBV7-3 and TRBJ1-2; maybe TRBD1 (5 bases). Trimming pared 5 bases from V and 4 bases from J, leaving 11 bases between. CDR1 SGHTA and CDR2 FQGTGA come from the germline V gene. This CDR3 contains 13 residues. In DNA, the CDR3 is TGTGCCAGCAGCCCCGACAGCGGCTATGGCTACACCTTC. As protein: CASSPDSGYGYTF.

The chain links TRBV6-1 to TRBJ2-7; 8 bases agree with TRBD1. The CDR3 runs 18 residues. CDR1 is MNHNS, CDR2 SASEGT, per germline. V lost 0 bases to trimming and J lost 2 bases; unmatched junction nucleotides: 12. The CDR3 sequence is CASSEAGPQGAATYEQYF. CDR3 nucleotides: TGTGCCAGCAGTGAAGCGGGTCCCCAGGGGGCGGCTACCTACGAGCAGTACTTC.

The chain carries TRBV5-1 and TRBJ2-7; D is ambiguous. Trimming cost V 0 bases and J 1 base, with 11 bases left between them. Germline CDR1 is SGHRS and CDR2 is YFSETQ. CDR3 length: 15 residues. This CDR3 reads CASSLALDRSYEQYF. DNA of the CDR3: TGCGCCAGCAGCTTGGCCCTGGACCGATCCTACGAGCAGTACTTC. The variable domain in full, completed from reference TRBV5-1 and TRBJ2-7, reads KAGVTQTPRYLIKTRGQQVTLSCSPISGHRSVSWYQQTPGQGLQFLFEYFSETQRNKGNFPGRFSGRQFSNSRSEMNVSTLELGDSALYLCASSLALDRSYEQYFGPGTRLTVT.

This chain uses TRBV11-2 with TRBJ2-5; D might be TRBD2 (6 bases). Trimming took off 4 bases at V and 2 bases at J, with 8 bases between the two ends. In germline, CDR1 is SGHAT, CDR2 FQNNGV. The CDR3 contains 13 residues. The CDR3 nucleotides are TGTGCCAGCAGCTACGGGAGTCAAGAGACCCAGTACTTC. Translation: CASSYGSQETQYF.

V is TRBV19 and J is TRBJ1-1; D gene unclear. Germline loops: CDR1 LNHDA, CDR2 SQIVND (reference sequence). The V end was cut by 4 bases, the J end by 0 bases, with 9 bases between. The CDR3 is 14 amino acids. The CDR3 DNA reads TGTGCCAGTAGTAAAGGAACCATGAACACTGAAGCTTTCTTT. Translated: CASSKGTMNTEAFF.

The chain carries TRBV11-2 and TRBJ2-6, with 10 bases lining up with TRBD1. CDR1 SGHAT and CDR2 FQNNGV come from the germline V gene. The ends lost 5 bases at V and 3 bases at J; junction bases unmatched: 10. The CDR3 spans 18 residues. The CDR3 loop reads CASSRGTGVMYGANVLTF. The CDR3 nucleotides read TGTGCCAGCAGCCGCGGGACAGGGGTTATGTATGGGGCCAACGTCCTGACTTTC. Complete variable domain (other parts from reference TRBV11-2 and TRBJ2-6): EAGVAQSPRYKIIEKRQSVAFWCNPISGHATLYWYQQILGQGPKLLIQFQNNGVVDDSQLPKDRFSAERLKGVDSTLKIQPAKLEDSAVYLCASSRGTGVMYGANVLTFGAGSRLTVL.

The rearrangement uses TRBV6-1 and TRBJ2-5; 10 positions agree with TRBD1. Losses at the gene ends were 10 bases for V and 4 bases for J; bases not matched to a gene: 9. CDR3 length equals 14 residues. Per the germline V gene, CDR1 is MNHNS and CDR2 is SASEGT. CDR3: CATSDRGRGETQYF. The CDR3 nucleotides are TGTGCCACCTCCGACAGGGGGCGCGGAGAGACCCAGTACTTC.

V gene TRBV6-5 combines with J gene TRBJ2-7, with D uncertain. There are 15 residues in the CDR3. The ends were cut back, 0 bases at V and 2 bases at J, with 11 bases in the middle. Germline values: CDR1 MNHEY, CDR2 SVGAGI. The CDR3 protein is CASSYSKSQTYEQYF. CDR3 DNA: TGTGCCAGCAGTTACTCGAAGTCACAGACCTACGAGCAGTACTTC.

This clone has only one observation. The rearrangement links TRBV11-1 to TRBJ1-1; D remains ambiguous. Germline CDR1 and CDR2: SGHAT and FQDESV (reference sequence). CDR3 length: 13 amino acids. The germline V and J ends were trimmed by 6 bases and 1 base, with 9 bases remaining between them. CDR3 protein: CASRFLRNTEAFF. In nucleotides, the CDR3 is TGTGCCAGCAGATTCCTACGGAACACTGAAGCTTTCTTT.

The V gene is TRBV6-5, the J gene TRBJ2-7, with 9 bases aligning to TRBD2. With 6 bases clipped from V and 3 bases from J, the junction kept 6 bases outside the gene matches. The CDR3 length is 14 residues. Germline CDR1 and CDR2: MNHEY and SVGAGI. The CDR3 loop reads CASRRASGVYEQYF. CDR3 in DNA: TGTGCCAGCAGGAGGGCTAGCGGGGTCTACGAGCAGTACTTC.

The chain is built from TRBV5-1 and TRBJ2-7; 7 bases are a match to TRBD2. J lost 4 bases, V lost 4 bases, and 8 bases had no gene match. This CDR3 region has 14 residues. Per germline, CDR1 SGHRS and CDR2 YFSETQ. CDR3 residues: CASSPGLGEYEQYF. CDR3 DNA sequence: TGCGCCAGCAGCCCCGGACTAGGGGAATACGAGCAGTACTTC.